These 3 T cell receptor beta chains share one sample of origin, sequenced in a study of OX40 agonist ivuxolimab in advanced cancers. Here immunoSEQ multiplex PCR was the method, and the copy in TCRdb shows in-frame clones only, minus some. The data hold 65,000 to 70,000 clones, with roughly nine tenths observed a single time. The sample in question was CD4+ or CD8+ T cells sorted from blood, obtained in a trial of the OX40 agonist ivuxolimab. Every receptor here comes from an adult with an advanced solid tumor such as melanoma, head and neck, liver or kidney cancer.

The chain is built from TRBV29-1 and TRBJ2-3; D not resolved. Germline V lookup: CDR1 SQVTM, CDR2 ANQGSEA. This CDR3 has 12 residues. Trimming took off 6 bases at V and 1 base at J, with 8 bases between the two ends. CDR3 protein: CSVGIGTDTQYF. CDR3 DNA: TGCAGCGTGGGGATAGGCACAGATACGCAGTATTTT.

The chain uses TRBV7-7 and TRBJ2-1; 7 nucleotides match TRBD2. V gave up 2 bases and J gave up 12 bases; unmatched junction bases: 7. The germline V gene encodes CDR1 SSHAT and CDR2 FNYEAQ (reference sequence). This CDR3 region has 13 residues. The CDR3 reads CASSLTTAGVQFF. CDR3 nucleotides: TGTGCCAGCAGCTTAACCACGGCGGGGGTGCAGTTCTTC.

The chain recombines TRBV7-9 with TRBJ2-2, with TRBD1 matching over 8 bases. Germline CDR1 SEHNR, CDR2 FQNEAQ (reference sequence). CDR3 size: 16 residues. J lost 4 bases, V lost 3 bases, and 7 bases had no gene match. DNA of the CDR3: TGTGCCAGCAGCTTGGGGACAGGCAAGACCACCGGGGAGCTGTTTTTT. As protein: CASSLGTGKTTGELFF.